This is a list of T cell receptor beta chains from one sample in a study of cytomegalovirus exposure and HLA in healthy donors. Profiling relied on immunoSEQ multiplex PCR, and the TCRdb table lists in-frame clones only, not all of them. The sample records some 120,000 clones, 75% to 85% being singletons. The source material was PBMCs. These receptor sequences come from a male donor in good health and CMV-seropositive. Each CDR3 is given with its conserved first and last residue.

V gene,J gene,CDR3 protein
TRBV7-2,TRBJ2-7,CASSFRQGVYEQYF
TRBV6-5,TRBJ2-1,CASSYSTHNEQFF
TRBV27,TRBJ2-3,CASSLRRVEDTQYF
TRBV27,TRBJ2-7,CASSFEGPTLYEQYF
TRBV7-3,TRBJ2-3,CASSPSGRAGTDTQYF
TRBV27,TRBJ2-3,CASSFQGLAGPTDTQYF
TRBV4-2,TRBJ2-3,CASSQDRDSGSPDTQYF
TRBV5-4,TRBJ2-1,CASSFGLVANEQFF
TRBV19,TRBJ2-2,CASSTGTGITGELFF
TRBV28,TRBJ2-7,CASRESPSEQYF
TRBV4-1,TRBJ2-7,CASSHVGGYEQYF
TRBV7-2,TRBJ2-4,CASSSGLVRNIQYF
TRBV6-5,TRBJ1-6,CASTFGQANSPLHF
TRBV28,TRBJ2-7,CASSFSGVYEQYF
TRBV23-1,TRBJ1-4,CASSQPMTGGHATNEKLFF
TRBV6-5,TRBJ2-3,CASSYSGTGGSDTQYF
TRBV6-6,TRBJ1-1,CASSPAGLNTEAFF
TRBV11-1,TRBJ2-2,CASSSMAGMNGELFF
TRBV19,TRBJ1-5,CASSIVRRQGGNQPQHF
TRBV2,TRBJ2-4,CASSPRGVWDSSKNIQYF
TRBV5-6,TRBJ2-7,CASSWRTEQYF
TRBV5-4,TRBJ2-5,CASSLGGQGIQETQYF
TRBV14,TRBJ1-6,CASSQDGGQWDSPLHF
TRBV6-5,TRBJ1-1,CASSSGGAGEAFF
TRBV4-3,TRBJ2-6,CASSQMASGANVLTF
TRBV29-1,TRBJ1-1,CSVPKWDRGPTEAFF
TRBV7-8,TRBJ1-3,CASSSGTGGSSGNTIYF
TRBV29-1,TRBJ2-5,CSVDREETQYF
TRBV13,TRBJ2-3,CASSLSESSTDTQYF
TRBV6-5,TRBJ2-7,CASSSHSFLYEQYF
TRBV18,TRBJ2-1,CASSPPIADEQFF
TRBV9,TRBJ2-7,CASSGTGPYEQYF
TRBV11-2,TRBJ1-3,CASSLGPAGGGNTIYF
TRBV6-5,TRBJ1-2,CASGPAQGRGYTF
TRBV6-6,TRBJ2-7,CASSYARRGGDYEQYF
TRBV28,TRBJ1-2,CASSLFIDGYTF
TRBV11-3,TRBJ2-3,CASSLLAGGATDTQYF
TRBV4-1,TRBJ2-1,CASSQAGQGGNEQFF
TRBV4-3,TRBJ2-1,CASSPGAGRSHEQFF
TRBV11-2,TRBJ2-7,CASSHTEPQYEQYF
TRBV7-2,TRBJ2-5,CASSLGTSGRMAQYF
TRBV30,TRBJ2-3,CAWGSGVTDTQYF
TRBV27,TRBJ1-2,CASSSRRDSNYGYTF
TRBV9,TRBJ2-5,CASSWDFQETQYF
TRBV19,TRBJ2-7,CASSNQGRNEQYF